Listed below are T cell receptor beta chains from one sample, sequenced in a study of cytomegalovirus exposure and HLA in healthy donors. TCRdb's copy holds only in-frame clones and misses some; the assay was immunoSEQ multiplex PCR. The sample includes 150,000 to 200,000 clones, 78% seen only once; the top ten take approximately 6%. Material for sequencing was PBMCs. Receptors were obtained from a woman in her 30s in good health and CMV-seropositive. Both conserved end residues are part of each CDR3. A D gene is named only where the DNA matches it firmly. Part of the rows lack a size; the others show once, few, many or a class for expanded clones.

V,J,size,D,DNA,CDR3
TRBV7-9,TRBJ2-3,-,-,TGTGCCAGCAGCTTCAGTACTAGCAGAAACATTGGTGCAGATACGCAGTATTTT,CASSFSTSRNIGADTQYF
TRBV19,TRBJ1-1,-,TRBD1,TGTGCCAGTAGTACGGACAGGATAAACACTGAAGCTTTCTTT,CASSTDRINTEAFF
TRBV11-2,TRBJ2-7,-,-,TGTGCCAGCAGCTTAGTTCCAGGGCCCCTTACCGAGCAGTACTTC,CASSLVPGPLTEQYF
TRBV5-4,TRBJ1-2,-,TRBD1,TGTGCCAGCAGCTTGGTAGGGACAGGGACAAATGGCTACACCTTC,CASSLVGTGTNGYTF
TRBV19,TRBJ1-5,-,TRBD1,TGTGCCAGTAGTCAACTGGGCGACAGGGCTCAGCCCCAGCATTTT,CASSQLGDRAQPQHF
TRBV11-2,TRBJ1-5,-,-,TGTGCCAGCAGCTTCCCTGGCCAGCCCCAGCATTTT,CASSFPGQPQHF
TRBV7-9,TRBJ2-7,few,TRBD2,TGTGCCAGCAGTACCCGACTAGCGGGAGAGTCCGAGCAGTACTTC,CASSTRLAGESEQYF
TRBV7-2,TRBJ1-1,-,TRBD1,TGTGCCAGCAGCTTAGGGAGGACAGGGCTAAGAGAAGCTTTCTTT,CASSLGRTGLREAFF
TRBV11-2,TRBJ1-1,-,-,TGTGCCAGCAGCTTAGTTGGGGCAGGGGTTTTGGGCACTGAAGCTTTCTTT,CASSLVGAGVLGTEAFF
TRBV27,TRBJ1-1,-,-,TGTGCCAGCACCCGGGGGGCGAACACTGAAGCTTTCTTT,CASTRGANTEAFF
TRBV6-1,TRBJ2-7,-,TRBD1,TGTGCCACCACCTATAGGGACAGGAGATACGAGCAGTACTTC,CATTYRDRRYEQYF
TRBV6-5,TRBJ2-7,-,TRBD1,TGTGCCAGCAATAACAGGGGGCAGCTCAACGAGCAGTACTTC,CASNNRGQLNEQYF
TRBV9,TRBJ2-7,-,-,TGTGCCAGCAGCGTGGGGGCCGTGACAGAGATCTACGAGCAGTACTTC,CASSVGAVTEIYEQYF
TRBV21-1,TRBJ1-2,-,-,TGTGCCAGCAGCAGAGTGGGAGACACCTTC,CASSRVGDTF
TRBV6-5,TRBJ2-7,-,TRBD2,TGTGCCAGCAGCCTTGGACTAGGTTCCTACGAGCAGTACTTC,CASSLGLGSYEQYF
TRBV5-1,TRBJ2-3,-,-,TGCGCCAGCAGCTTGGGGGGCGCTTCAGATACGCAGTATTTT,CASSLGGASDTQYF
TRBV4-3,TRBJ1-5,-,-,TGCGCCAGCAGCCGTGTGTGGGGCCCTCCCGAGCAGCCCCAGCATTTT,CASSRVWGPPEQPQHF
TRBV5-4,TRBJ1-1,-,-,TGTGCCAGCAGCTTGGTGGAGTCCGTGCTGAACACTGAAGCTTTCTTT,CASSLVESVLNTEAFF
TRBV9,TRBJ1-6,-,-,TGTGCCAGCAGCGTAGCAGGGTCTGCGAATTCACCCCTCCACTTT,CASSVAGSANSPLHF
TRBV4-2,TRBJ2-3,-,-,TGTGCCAGCAGCCGTCTCATTCGGGGAGCGAGGGAAGATACGCAGTATTTT,CASSRLIRGAREDTQYF
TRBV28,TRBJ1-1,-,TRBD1,TGTGCCAGCAGTCCTCAGGGGGTGAACACTGAAGCTTTCTTT,CASSPQGVNTEAFF
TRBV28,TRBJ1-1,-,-,TGTGCCAGCAGTTTCGGGGGGCCTGAAACTGAAGCTTTCTTT,CASSFGGPETEAFF
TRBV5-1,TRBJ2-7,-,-,TGCGCCAGCACGCATATAGTGGGCTCAGACGAGCAGTACTTC,CASTHIVGSDEQYF
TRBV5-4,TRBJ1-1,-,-,TGTGCCAGCAGCGTGGACAGTGTAGACACTGAAGCTTTCTTT,CASSVDSVDTEAFF
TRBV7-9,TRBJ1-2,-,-,TGTGCCAGCAGCTTAGTCGTACAATTCCGGGTCGATGGCTACACCTTC,CASSLVVQFRVDGYTF
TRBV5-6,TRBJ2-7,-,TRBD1,TGTGCCAGCAGCTTCTTGGGACAGGGACTGTCCTACGAGCAGTACTTC,CASSFLGQGLSYEQYF
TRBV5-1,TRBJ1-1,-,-,TGCGCCAGCAGCAGAAACCCGGGCACTGAAGCTTTCTTT,CASSRNPGTEAFF
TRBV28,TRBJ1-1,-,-,TGTGCCAGCAGCACCAAGGGACATCTAAACACTGAAGCTTTCTTT,CASSTKGHLNTEAFF
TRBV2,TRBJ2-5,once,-,TGTGCCAGCCGGCAGGGGGAGACCCAGTACTTC,CASRQGETQYF
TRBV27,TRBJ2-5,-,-,TGTGCCAGCAGTTTCCGAGTGGAGACCCAGTACTTC,CASSFRVETQYF
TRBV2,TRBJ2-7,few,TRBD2,TGTGCCAGCAGTGTGAAACTAGCGGCAATTGGGGATGAGCAGTACTTC,CASSVKLAAIGDEQYF
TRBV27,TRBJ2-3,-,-,TGTGCCAGCAGTTTTTTCTACCCCCCAGATACGCAGTATTTT,CASSFFYPPDTQYF
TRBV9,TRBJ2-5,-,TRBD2,TGTGCCAGCAGCGTCGGACTAGACCTACAAGAGACCCAGTACTTC,CASSVGLDLQETQYF